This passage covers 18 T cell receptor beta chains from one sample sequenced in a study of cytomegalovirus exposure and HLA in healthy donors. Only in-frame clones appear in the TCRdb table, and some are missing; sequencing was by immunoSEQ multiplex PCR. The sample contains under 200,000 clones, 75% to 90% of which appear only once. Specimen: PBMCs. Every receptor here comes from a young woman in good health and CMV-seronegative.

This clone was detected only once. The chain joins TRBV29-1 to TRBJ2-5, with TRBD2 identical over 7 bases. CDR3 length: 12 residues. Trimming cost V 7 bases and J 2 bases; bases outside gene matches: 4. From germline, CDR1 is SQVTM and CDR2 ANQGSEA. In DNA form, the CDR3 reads TGCAGCGCATGGGAGGGACAAGAGACCCAGTACTTC. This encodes CSAWEGQETQYF.

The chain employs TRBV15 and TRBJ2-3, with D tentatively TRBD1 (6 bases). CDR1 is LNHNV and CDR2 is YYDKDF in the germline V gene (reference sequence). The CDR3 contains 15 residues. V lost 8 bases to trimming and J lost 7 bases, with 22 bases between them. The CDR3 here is CATAYMQGSGNTQYF. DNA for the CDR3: TGTGCCACCGCTTATATGCAGGGGAGTGGAAATACGCAGTATTTT.

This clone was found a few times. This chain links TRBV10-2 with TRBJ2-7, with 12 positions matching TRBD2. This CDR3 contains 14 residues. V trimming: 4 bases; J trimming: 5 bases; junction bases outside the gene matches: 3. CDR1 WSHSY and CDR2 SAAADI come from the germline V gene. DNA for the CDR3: TGCGCCAGCAGTGGGACTAGCGGGAACCACGAGCAGTACTTC. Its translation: CASSGTSGNHEQYF.

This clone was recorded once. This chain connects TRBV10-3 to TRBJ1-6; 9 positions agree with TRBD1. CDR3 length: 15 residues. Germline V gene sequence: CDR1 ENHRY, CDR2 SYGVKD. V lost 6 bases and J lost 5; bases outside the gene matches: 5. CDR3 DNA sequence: TGTGCCATCAGCCTTAGGGACAGGGATAATTCACCCCTCCACTTT. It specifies CAISLRDRDNSPLHF.

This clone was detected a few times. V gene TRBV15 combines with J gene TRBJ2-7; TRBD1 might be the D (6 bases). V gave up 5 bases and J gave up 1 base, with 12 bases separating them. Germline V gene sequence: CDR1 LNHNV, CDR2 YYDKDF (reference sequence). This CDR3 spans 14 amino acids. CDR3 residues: CATSLRTVSYEQYF. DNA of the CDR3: TGTGCCACCAGCCTTCGGACAGTGTCCTACGAGCAGTACTTC.

CDR3 DNA: TGCGCCAGCCAAAGACAGACTTCGACCTCCTACGAGCAGTACTTC. Amino acids: CASQRQTSTSYEQYF. The chain uses TRBV10-2 and TRBJ2-7, with D maybe TRBD1 (5 bases). Trimming removed 8 bases from V and 0 bases from J, with 17 bases in between. Germline lookup yields CDR1 WSHSY and CDR2 SAAADI. The CDR3 loop spans 15 amino acids.

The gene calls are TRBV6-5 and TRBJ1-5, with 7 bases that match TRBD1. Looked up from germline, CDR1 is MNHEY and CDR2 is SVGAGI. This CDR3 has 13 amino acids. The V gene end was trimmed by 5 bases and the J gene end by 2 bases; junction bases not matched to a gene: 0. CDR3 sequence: CASSQGGNQPQHF. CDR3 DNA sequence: TGTGCCAGCAGTCAGGGGGGCAATCAGCCCCAGCATTTT.

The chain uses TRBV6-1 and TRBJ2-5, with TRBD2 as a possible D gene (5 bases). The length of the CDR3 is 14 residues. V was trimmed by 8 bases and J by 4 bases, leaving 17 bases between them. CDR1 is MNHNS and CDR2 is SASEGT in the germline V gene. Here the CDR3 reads CASVYAGHRETQYF. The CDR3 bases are TGTGCCAGCGTCTACGCGGGTCACCGAGAGACCCAGTACTTC.

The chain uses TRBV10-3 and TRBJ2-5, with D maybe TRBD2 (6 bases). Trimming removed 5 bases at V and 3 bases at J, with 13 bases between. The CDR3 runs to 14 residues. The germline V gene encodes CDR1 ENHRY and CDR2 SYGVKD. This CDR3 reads CAISTGTAEETQYF. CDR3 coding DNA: TGTGCCATCAGTACCGGGACTGCTGAAGAGACCCAGTACTTC.

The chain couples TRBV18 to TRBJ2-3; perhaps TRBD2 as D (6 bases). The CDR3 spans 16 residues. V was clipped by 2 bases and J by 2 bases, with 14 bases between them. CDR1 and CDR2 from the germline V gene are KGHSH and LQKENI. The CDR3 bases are TGTGCCAGCTCACCAATGGTAGCGGCATCCACAGATACGCAGTATTTT. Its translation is CASSPMVAASTDTQYF.

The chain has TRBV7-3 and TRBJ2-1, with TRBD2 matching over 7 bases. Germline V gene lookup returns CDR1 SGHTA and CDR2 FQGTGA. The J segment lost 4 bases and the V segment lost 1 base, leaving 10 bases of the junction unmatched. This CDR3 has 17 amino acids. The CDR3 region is CASSLNGLVSRYNEQFF. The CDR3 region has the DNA TGTGCCAGCAGCTTAAATGGACTAGTTTCTAGGTACAATGAGCAGTTCTTC.

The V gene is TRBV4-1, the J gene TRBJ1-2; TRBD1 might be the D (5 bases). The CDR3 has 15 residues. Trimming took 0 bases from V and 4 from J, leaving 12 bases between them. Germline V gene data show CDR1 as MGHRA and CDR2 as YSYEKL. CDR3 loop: CASSQERGSIYGYTF. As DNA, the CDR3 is TGCGCCAGCAGCCAAGAAAGGGGCTCGATCTATGGCTACACCTTC.

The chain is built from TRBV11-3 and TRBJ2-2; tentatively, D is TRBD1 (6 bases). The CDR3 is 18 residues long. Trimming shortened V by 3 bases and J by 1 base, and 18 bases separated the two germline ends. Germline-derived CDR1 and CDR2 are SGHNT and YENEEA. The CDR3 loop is CASSFSRQAPLNTGELFF. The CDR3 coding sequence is TGTGCCAGCAGCTTTTCTCGACAGGCCCCTTTGAACACCGGGGAGCTGTTTTTT.

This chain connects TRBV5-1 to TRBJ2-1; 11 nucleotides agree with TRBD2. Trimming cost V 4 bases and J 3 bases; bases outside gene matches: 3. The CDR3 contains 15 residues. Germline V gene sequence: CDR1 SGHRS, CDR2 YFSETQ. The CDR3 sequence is CASSPLAGGYNEQFF. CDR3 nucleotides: TGCGCCAGCAGCCCCCTAGCGGGGGGCTACAATGAGCAGTTCTTC.

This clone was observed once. CDR3 region: CASLTVYNEQFF. The CDR3 nucleotides read TGTGCCAGTTTGACTGTTTACAATGAGCAGTTCTTC. The genes are TRBV19 and TRBJ2-1; D is unclear. V was pared by 8 bases and J by 4 bases, with 9 bases between. Germline V gene lookup returns CDR1 LNHDA and CDR2 SQIVND (reference sequence). This CDR3 is 12 amino acids long.

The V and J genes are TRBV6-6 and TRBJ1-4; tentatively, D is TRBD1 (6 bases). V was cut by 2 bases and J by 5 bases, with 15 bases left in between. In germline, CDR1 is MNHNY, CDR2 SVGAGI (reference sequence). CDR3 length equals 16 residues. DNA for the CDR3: TGTGCCAGCAGTTACCGACCACAGGGTCAGAATGAAAAACTGTTTTTT. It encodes CASSYRPQGQNEKLFF.

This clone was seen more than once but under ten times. The CDR3 protein is CASSRGQGNQPQHF. The CDR3 DNA sequence: TGTGCCAGCAGCAGGGGGCAGGGAAATCAGCCCCAGCATTTT. This chain uses TRBV4-2 with TRBJ1-5; 7 bases align to TRBD1. Germline trimming cut 5 bases from V and 4 bases from J; bases unmatched to any gene: 5. The length of the CDR3 is 14 residues. The germline V gene encodes CDR1 LGHNA and CDR2 YNFKEQ.

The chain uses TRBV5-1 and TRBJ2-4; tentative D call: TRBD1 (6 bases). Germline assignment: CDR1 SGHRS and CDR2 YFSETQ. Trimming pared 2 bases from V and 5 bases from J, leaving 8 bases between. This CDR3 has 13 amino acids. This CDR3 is CASSFRGENIQYF. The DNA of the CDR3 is TGCGCCAGCAGCTTCAGGGGCGAAAACATTCAGTACTTC.